The T cell receptor (beta chain) described here comes from a study of identical twins. This CDR3 is built from 14 residues. V lost 1 base, J lost 8 bases, and 12 bases lay in between. CDR1 and CDR2 (germline): SEHNR, FQNEAQ (reference sequence). Via MiXCR, TCRdb re-called the 5' RACE reads, giving one row per CDR3 protein. The top ten hold around 12% of the sample, which has hundreds of thousands of distinct CDR3 sequences, about 20% seen once. In its sample, this clonotype was seen a few times. This same sample was also part of a study on T cells expressing NK-cell markers. That source notes: Seven of the eight sequenced donors were classified as HCMV-seropositive, and one was classified as seronegative.

What was sequenced was PBMCs. This TCR derives from a young woman in good health. The chain employs TRBV7-9 and TRBJ2-1; no reliable D call. CDR3 protein: CASSLDSQVDEQFF. CDR3 DNA: TGTGCCAGCAGCTTAGACTCCCAAGTCGATGAGCAGTTCTTC.